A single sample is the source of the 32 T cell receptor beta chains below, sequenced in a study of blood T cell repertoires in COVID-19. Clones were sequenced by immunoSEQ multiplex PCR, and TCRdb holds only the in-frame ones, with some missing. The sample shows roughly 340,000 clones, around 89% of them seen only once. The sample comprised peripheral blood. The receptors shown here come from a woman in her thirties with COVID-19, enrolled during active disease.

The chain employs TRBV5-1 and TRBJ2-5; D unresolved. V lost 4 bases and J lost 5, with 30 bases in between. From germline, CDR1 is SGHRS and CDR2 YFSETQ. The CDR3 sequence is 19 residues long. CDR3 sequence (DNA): TGCGCCAGCAGCCCCAGAACAACTTCCTGGATGGCGGATCACGAGACCCAGTACTTC. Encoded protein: CASSPRTTSWMADHETQYF.

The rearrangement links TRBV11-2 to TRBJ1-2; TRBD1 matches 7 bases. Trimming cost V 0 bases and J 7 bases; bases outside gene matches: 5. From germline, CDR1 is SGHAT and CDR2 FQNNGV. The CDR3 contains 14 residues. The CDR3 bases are TGTGCCAGCAGCTTAGACGCAGGGGGAGGTGGCTACACCTTC. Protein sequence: CASSLDAGGGGYTF.

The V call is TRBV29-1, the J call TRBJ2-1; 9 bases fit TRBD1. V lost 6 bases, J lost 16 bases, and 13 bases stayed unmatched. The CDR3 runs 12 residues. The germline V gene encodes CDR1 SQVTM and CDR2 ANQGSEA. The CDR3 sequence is CSVAPERDRVFF. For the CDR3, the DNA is TGCAGCGTCGCCCCAGAAAGGGACAGGGTCTTCTTC.

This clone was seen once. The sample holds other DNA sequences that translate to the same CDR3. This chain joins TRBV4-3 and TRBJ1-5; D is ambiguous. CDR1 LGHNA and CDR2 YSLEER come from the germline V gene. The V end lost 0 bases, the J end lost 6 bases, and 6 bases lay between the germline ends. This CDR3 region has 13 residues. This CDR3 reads CASSQDRGQPQHF. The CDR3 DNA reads TGCGCCAGCAGCCAAGATCGGGGTCAGCCCCAGCATTTT.

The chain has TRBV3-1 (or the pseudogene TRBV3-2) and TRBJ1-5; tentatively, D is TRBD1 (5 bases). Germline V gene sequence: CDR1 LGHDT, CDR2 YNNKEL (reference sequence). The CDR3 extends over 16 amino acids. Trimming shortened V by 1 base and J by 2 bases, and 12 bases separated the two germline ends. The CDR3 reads CASSQGGQGGNQPQHF. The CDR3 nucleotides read TGTGCCAGCAGCCAAGGAGGTCAGGGCGGCAATCAGCCCCAGCATTTT.

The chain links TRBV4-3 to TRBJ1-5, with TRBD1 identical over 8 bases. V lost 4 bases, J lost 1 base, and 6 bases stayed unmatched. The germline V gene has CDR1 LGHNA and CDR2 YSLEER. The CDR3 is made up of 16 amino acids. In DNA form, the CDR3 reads TGCGCCAGCAGCCGGGGGACAGGAGACAGCAATCAGCCCCAGCATTTT. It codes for CASSRGTGDSNQPQHF.

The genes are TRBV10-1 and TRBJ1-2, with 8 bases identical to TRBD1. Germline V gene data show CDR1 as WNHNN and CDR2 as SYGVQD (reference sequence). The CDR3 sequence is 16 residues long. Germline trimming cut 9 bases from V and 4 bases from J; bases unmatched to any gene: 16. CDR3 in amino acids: CARSLNSDREPYGYTF. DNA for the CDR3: TGCGCCAGATCGCTTAACTCGGACAGGGAGCCCTATGGCTACACCTTC.

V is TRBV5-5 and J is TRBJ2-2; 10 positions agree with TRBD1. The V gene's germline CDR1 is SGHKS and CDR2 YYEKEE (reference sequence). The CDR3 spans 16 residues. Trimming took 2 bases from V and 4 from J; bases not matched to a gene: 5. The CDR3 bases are TGTGCCAGCAGCTTTAGACAGGGGGCGGGCACCGGGGAGCTGTTTTTT. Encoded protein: CASSFRQGAGTGELFF.

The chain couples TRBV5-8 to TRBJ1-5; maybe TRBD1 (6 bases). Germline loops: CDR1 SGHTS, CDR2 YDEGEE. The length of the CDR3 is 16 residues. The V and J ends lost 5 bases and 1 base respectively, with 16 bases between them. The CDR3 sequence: CASSPGHLGSNQPQHF. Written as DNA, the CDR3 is TGTGCCAGCAGTCCGGGACACCTCGGGAGCAATCAGCCCCAGCATTTT. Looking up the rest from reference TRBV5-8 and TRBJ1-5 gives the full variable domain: EAGVTQSPTHLIKTRGQQATLRCSPISGHTSVYWYQQALGLGLQFLLWYDEGEERNRGNFPPRFSGRQFPNYSSELNVNALELEDSALYLCASSPGHLGSNQPQHFGDGTRLSIL.

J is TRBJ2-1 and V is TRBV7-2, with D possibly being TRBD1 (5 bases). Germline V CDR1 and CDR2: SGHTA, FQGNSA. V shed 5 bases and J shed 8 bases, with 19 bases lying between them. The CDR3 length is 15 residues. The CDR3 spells CASSQVGATTDEQFF. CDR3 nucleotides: TGTGCCAGCAGCCAGGTAGGGGCTACTACGGATGAGCAGTTCTTC.

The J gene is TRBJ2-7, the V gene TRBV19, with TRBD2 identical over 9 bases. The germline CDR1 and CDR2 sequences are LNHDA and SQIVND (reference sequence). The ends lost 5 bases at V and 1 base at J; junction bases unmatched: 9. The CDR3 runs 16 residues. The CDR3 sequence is CASSRIRTSESYEQYV. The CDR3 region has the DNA TGTGCCAGTAGTCGAATAAGGACTAGCGAGTCCTACGAGCAGTACGTC.

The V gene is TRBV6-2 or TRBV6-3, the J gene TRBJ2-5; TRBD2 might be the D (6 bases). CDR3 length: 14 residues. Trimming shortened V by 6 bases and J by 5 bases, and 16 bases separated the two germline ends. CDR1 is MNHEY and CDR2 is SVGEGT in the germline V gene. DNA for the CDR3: TGTGCCAGCAGCGCCGGACTGGAGGGGGAGACCCAGTACTTC. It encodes CASSAGLEGETQYF.

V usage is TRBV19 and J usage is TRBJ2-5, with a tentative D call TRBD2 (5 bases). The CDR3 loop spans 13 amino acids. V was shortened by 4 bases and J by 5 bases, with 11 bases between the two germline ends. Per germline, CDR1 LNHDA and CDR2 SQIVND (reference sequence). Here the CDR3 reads CASSTRVGETQYF. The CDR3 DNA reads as TGTGCCAGTAGTACGAGGGTGGGCGAGACCCAGTACTTC.

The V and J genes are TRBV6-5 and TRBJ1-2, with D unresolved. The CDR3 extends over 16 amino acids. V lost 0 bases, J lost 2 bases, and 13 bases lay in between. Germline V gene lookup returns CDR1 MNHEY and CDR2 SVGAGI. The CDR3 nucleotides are TGTGCCAGCAGTTACTCGGGAGGCGAGGGAAACTATGGCTACACCTTC. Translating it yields CASSYSGGEGNYGYTF.

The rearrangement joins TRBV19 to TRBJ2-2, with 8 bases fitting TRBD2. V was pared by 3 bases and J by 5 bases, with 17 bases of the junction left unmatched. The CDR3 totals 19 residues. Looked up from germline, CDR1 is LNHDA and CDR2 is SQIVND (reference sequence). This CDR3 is CASSMVGFSGAAGTGELFF. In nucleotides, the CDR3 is TGTGCCAGTAGTATGGTCGGGTTTAGCGGGGCTGCGGGGACCGGGGAGCTGTTTTTT.

The CDR3 coding sequence is TGTGCCAGCAGCTACAGGGTTGGCACAGATACGCAGTATTTT. Amino acids: CASSYRVGTDTQYF. The chain is built from TRBV14 and TRBJ2-3; perhaps TRBD1 as D (6 bases). The germline CDR1 and CDR2 sequences are SGHDN and FVKESK. Trimming removed 5 bases from V and 1 base from J, with 10 bases in between. This CDR3 comprises 14 residues.

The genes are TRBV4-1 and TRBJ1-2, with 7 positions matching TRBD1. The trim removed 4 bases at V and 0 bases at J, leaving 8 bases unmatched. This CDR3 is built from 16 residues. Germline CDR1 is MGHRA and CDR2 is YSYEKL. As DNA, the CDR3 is TGCGCCAGCAGCCGACAACGTGGGACAGCTAACTATGGCTACACCTTC. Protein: CASSRQRGTANYGYTF.

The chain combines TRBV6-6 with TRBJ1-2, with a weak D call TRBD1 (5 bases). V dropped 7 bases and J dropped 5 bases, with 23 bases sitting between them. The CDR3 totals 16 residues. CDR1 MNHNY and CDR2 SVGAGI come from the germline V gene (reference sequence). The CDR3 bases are TGTGCCAGCAACGATCCCGGTGGGCAGGGAAAATATGGCTACACCTTC. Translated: CASNDPGGQGKYGYTF.

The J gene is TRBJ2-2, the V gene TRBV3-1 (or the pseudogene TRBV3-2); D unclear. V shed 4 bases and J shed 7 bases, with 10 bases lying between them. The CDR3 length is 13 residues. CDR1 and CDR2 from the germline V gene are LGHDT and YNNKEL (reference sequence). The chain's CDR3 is CASSLLIGGELFF. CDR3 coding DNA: TGTGCCAGCAGCCTCCTAATCGGCGGGGAGCTGTTTTTT.

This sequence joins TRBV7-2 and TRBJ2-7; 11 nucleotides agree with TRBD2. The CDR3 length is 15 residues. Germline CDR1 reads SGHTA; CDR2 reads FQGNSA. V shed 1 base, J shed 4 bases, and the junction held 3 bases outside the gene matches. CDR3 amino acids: CASSLGLAGGYEQYV. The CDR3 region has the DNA TGTGCCAGCAGCTTAGGGCTAGCGGGAGGTTACGAGCAGTACGTC.

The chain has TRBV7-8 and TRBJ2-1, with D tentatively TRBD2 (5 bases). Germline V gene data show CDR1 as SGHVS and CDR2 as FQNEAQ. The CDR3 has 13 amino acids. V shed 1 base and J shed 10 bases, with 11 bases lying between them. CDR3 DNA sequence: TGTGCCAGCAGCTTAGTCTCAGGCGGGGAGCAGTTCTTC. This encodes CASSLVSGGEQFF.

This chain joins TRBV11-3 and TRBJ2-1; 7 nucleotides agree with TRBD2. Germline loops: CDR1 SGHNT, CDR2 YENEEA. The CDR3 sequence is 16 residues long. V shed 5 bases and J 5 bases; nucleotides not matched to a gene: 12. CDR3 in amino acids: CASSPVGLAVNNEQFF. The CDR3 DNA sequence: TGTGCCAGCAGCCCGGTGGGGCTAGCGGTAAACAATGAGCAGTTCTTC.

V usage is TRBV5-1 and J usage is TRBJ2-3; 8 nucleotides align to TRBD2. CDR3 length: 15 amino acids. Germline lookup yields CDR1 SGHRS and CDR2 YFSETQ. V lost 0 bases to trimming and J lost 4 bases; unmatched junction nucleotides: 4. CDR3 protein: CASSLVASGSDTQYF. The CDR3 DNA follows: TGCGCCAGCAGCTTGGTCGCTAGCGGGTCAGATACGCAGTATTTT. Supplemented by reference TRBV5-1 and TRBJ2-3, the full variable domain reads KAGVTQTPRYLIKTRGQQVTLSCSPISGHRSVSWYQQTPGQGLQFLFEYFSETQRNKGNFPGRFSGRQFSNSRSEMNVSTLELGDSALYLCASSLVASGSDTQYFGPGTRLTVL.

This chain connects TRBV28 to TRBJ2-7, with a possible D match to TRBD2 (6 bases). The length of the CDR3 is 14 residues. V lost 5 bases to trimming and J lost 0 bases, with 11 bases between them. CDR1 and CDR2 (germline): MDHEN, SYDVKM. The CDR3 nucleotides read TGTGCCAGCAGTCCATACGGGAGCTCCTACGAGCAGTACGTC. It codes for CASSPYGSSYEQYV.

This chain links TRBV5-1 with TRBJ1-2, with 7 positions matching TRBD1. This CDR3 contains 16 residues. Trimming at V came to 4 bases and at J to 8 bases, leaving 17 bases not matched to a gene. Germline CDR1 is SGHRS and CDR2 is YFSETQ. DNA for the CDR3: TGCGCCAGCAGCCCTAGGACAGGAACGGTTTCGGTCGGCTACACCTTC. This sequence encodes CASSPRTGTVSVGYTF.

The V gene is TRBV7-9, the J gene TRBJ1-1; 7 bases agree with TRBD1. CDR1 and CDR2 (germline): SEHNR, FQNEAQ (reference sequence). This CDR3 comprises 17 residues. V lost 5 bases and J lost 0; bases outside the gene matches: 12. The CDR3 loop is CASSGNRGSLMNTEAFF. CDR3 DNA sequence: TGTGCCAGCAGCGGGAACAGGGGATCCCTCATGAACACTGAAGCTTTCTTT.

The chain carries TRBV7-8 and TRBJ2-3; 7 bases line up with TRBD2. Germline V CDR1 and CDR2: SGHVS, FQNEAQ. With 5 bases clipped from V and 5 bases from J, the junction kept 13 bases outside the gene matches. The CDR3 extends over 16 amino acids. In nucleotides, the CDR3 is TGTGCCAGCAGCCCTTGGGGGGGAGGGTTTGGAGATACGCAGTATTTT. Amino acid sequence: CASSPWGGGFGDTQYF.

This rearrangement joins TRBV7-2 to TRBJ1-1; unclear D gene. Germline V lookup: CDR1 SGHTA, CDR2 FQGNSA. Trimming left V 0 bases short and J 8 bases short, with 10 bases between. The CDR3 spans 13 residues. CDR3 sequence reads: CASSLAGRVEAFF. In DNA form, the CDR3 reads TGTGCCAGCAGCTTAGCAGGTCGGGTCGAAGCTTTCTTT.

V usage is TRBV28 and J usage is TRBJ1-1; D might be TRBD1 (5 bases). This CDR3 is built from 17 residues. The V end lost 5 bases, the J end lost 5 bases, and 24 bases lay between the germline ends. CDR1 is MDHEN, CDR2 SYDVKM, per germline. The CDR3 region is CASSDDRQPSLGTEAFF. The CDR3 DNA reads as TGTGCCAGCAGTGACGATAGACAGCCCTCTTTGGGTACTGAAGCTTTCTTT.

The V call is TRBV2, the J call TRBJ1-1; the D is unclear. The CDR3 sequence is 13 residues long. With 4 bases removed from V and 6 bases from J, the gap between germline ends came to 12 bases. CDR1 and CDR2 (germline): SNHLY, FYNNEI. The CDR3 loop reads CASSVAVTSEAFF. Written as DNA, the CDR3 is TGTGCCAGCAGTGTTGCGGTGACTTCTGAAGCTTTCTTT. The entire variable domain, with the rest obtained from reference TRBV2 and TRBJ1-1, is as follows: EPEVTQTPSHQVTQMGQEVILRCVPISNHLYFYWYRQILGQKVEFLVSFYNNEISEKSEIFDDQFSVERPDGSNFTLKIRSTKLEDSAMYFCASSVAVTSEAFFGQGTRLTVV.

In DNA form, the CDR3 reads TGTGCCAGCAGCGAAAAGGGACAGGGTATTGCAACTAATGAAAAACTGTTTTTT. Translated: CASSEKGQGIATNEKLFF. The chain is built from TRBV3-1 (or the pseudogene TRBV3-2) and TRBJ1-4; 9 bases agree with TRBD1. The V and J ends lost 5 bases and 0 bases, in that order; junction bases with no gene match: 10. Germline V gene sequence: CDR1 LGHDT, CDR2 YNNKEL (reference sequence). The CDR3 totals 18 residues.

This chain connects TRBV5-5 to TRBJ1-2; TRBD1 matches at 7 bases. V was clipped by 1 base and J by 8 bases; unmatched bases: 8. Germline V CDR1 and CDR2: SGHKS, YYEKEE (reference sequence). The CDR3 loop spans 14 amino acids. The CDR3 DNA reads TGTGCCAGCAGCTTGTGGGCAGGGACAGACGGCTACACCTTC. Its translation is CASSLWAGTDGYTF.